The clone carrying this T cell receptor (beta chain) was counted between two and nine times. Its specificity is not known. The data belong to a study of early T cells in non-severe SARS-CoV-2 infection. At the level of the study: Bulk RNA from unsorted whole blood was sequenced; chains were unpaired.

Each single cDNA molecule received a unique molecular identifier. One entry per CDR3 protein, called by TCRdb with MiXCR from the 5' RACE reads. The sample yields around 79,000 distinct CDR3 sequences, approximately 10% seen once. Germline CDR1 and CDR2: SQVTM and ANQGSEA. This CDR3 spans 14 amino acids. V lost 1 base to trimming and J lost 5 bases; unmatched junction nucleotides: 6. Study-wide points: VDJdb matching favored anti-spike CD8 responses, missing private and CD4 specificities.

This sequence originates from an adult who was a healthcare worker with PCR-confirmed SARS-CoV-2 infection or an uninfected control (not recorded which). The chain is built from TRBV29-1 and TRBJ2-3; the match to TRBD2 covers 7 bases. This sample comprised whole blood, obtained at baseline. CDR3 residues: CSVEVWEGRDTQYF. Written as DNA, the CDR3 is TGCAGCGTTGAAGTTTGGGAGGGAAGAGATACGCAGTATTTT.